This T cell receptor beta chain originates from a study of beta chain features in type 1 diabetes. Regarding the study as a whole: When Type 1 diabetes patients were examined, their TCRB CDR3s proved moderately but significantly shorter in all four CD4+ subsets.

CDR1 and CDR2 from the germline V gene are SGHTA and FQGNSA. The CDR3 has 14 amino acids. With 6 bases clipped from V and 4 bases from J, the junction kept 6 bases outside the gene matches. Comment on this clone: The antigen is unknown.

The investigators reverse transcribed all of the isolated RNA, so they sequenced expressed TCRB transcripts. Clones were read by immunoSEQ multiplex PCR, and TCRdb kept only the in-frame ones, dropping some. The data show 640,000 or so clones, 13% seen once. This clonotype was obtained from a man aged 18 to 29 with type 1 diabetes. The chain employs TRBV7-2 and TRBJ2-5; 9 nucleotides agree with TRBD2. Source material: naive CD4+ T cells from blood. CDR3 sequence (DNA): TGTGCCAGCAGTTATTCACTAGCGGGAGAGACCCAGTACTTC. Translating gives CASSYSLAGETQYF.